This T cell receptor (beta chain) was identified during a study of CD8+CD57+ T cells in acquired aplastic anemia. Patients selected for sequencing had displayed CD8+CD57+ cell expansion by flow cytometry. V lost 4 bases and J lost 5; bases outside the gene matches: 11. The CDR3 sequence is 17 residues long. Germline V gives CDR1 SGHRS, CDR2 YFSETQ. TCR beta VDJ and CDR3 profiling used genomic DNA as template. One entry per CDR3 protein results from TCRdb running MiXCR on the reads. The sample yields 400,000 to 600,000 distinct CDR3 sequences, over 25% seen once. The source material was sorted CD4+, CD8+, or CD8+CD57+ T cells (not recorded which) from PBMCs. V usage is TRBV5-1 and J usage is TRBJ2-2; 10 nucleotides align to TRBD2. The sequence came from a human donor with aplastic anemia. CDR3 sequence (DNA): TGCGCCAGCAGCCCCCCAGGCCTAGCGGGAGTTACCGGGGAGCTGTTTTTT. As protein: CASSPPGLAGVTGELFF. Complete variable domain (other parts from reference TRBV5-1 and TRBJ2-2): KAGVTQTPRYLIKTRGQQVTLSCSPISGHRSVSWYQQTPGQGLQFLFEYFSETQRNKGNFPGRFSGRQFSNSRSEMNVSTLELGDSALYLCASSPPGLAGVTGELFFGEGSRLTVL.